This TCR beta chain was retrieved from a study of T cell repertoires in cytomegalovirus infection. Overall study context: Recently identified HLA-C-restricted CMV epitopes were used, and well-studied HLA-B-restricted CMV epitopes were used as well. An indication of both CMV infection and matching HLA type came from public TCR beta signatures.

TCRdb re-called the reads with MiXCR, one entry per CDR3 protein. The table shows 450,000 to 550,000 distinct CDR3 sequences, with about 44% occurring only once. This CDR3 has 16 amino acids. CDR1 and CDR2 from the germline V gene are MNHEY and SVGEGT. Trimming at V came to 0 bases and at J to 6 bases, leaving 10 bases not matched to a gene. To note about this clonotype: What it recognizes is unknown.

Whole-study results and caveats: Cumulative public TCR beta family frequency identified carriers of CMV plus the relevant HLA. HLA-C-restricted, CMV-specific TCR beta clonotypes were dominant ex vivo.

The material sequenced was cultured PBMCs, taken from culture after CMV antigen stimulation. The chain couples TRBV6-2 or TRBV6-3 to TRBJ2-7; 8 bases are a match to TRBD1. The origin of this receptor is a human donor in good health (CMV status not recorded). Some clones in this sample may be carry-over from other donors' samples. This chain's CDR3 is CASSYSIPAGGGEQYF. The CDR3 DNA follows: TGTGCCAGCAGTTACTCGATTCCGGCAGGGGGCGGCGAGCAGTACTTC.